The following is a T cell receptor beta chain sequence with its context. The antigen remains undetermined. Other DNA sequences from this sample encode an identical CDR3 as well. TCRdb keeps only in-frame clones here, not all; method: immunoSEQ multiplex PCR. Here the sample spans 100,000 to 130,000 clones, nearly 97% being singletons. The sample originates from a study of cytomegalovirus exposure and HLA in healthy donors. Study-wide findings and caveats: One later analysis, an examination of the 90 to 150 validation repertoires, found that first-cohort TCR clusters tended to co-occur in them. Per published reports, the classifier diagnosed cytomegalovirus status with high specificity and sensitivity. It was approximately 150 TCR beta chains that were listed as cytomegalovirus-associated.

V gave up 4 bases and J gave up 1 base, with 9 bases separating them. In germline, CDR1 is SEHNR, CDR2 FQNEAQ (reference sequence). The CDR3 runs to 14 residues. The TCR sequence derives from a young woman in good health and CMV-seronegative. Sequencing used PBMCs. The chain uses TRBV7-9 and TRBJ2-3, with D maybe TRBD1 (6 bases). The CDR3 DNA reads as TGTGCCAGCAGCTCGGGACAAGGCACAGATACGCAGTATTTT. Protein product: CASSSGQGTDTQYF.